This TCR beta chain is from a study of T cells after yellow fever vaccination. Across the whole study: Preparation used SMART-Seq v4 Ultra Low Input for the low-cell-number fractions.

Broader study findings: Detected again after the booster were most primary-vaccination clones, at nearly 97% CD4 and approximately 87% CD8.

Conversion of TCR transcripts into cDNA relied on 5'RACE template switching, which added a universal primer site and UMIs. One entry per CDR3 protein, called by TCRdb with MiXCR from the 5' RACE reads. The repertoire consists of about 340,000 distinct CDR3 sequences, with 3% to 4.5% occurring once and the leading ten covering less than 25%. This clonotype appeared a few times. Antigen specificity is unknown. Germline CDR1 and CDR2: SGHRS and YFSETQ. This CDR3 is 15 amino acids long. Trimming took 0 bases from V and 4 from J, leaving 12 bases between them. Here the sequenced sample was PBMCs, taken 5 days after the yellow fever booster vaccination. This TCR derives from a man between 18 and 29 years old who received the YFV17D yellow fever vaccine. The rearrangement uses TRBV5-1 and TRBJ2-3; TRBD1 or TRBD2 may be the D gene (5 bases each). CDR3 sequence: CASSLAGTVPDTQYF. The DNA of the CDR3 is TGCGCCAGCAGCTTGGCGGGGACCGTCCCAGATACGCAGTATTTT.